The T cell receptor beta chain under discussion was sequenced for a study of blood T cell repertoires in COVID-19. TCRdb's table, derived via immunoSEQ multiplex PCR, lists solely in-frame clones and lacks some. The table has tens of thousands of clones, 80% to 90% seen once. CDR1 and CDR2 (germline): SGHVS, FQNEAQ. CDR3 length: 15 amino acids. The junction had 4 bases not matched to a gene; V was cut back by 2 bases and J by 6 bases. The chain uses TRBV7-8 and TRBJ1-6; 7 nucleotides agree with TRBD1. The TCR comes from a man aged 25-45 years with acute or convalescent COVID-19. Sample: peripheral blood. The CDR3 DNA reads TGTGCCAGCAGCTTACTAGAGGGGGCTAATTCACCCCTCCACTTT. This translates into CASSLLEGANSPLHF.